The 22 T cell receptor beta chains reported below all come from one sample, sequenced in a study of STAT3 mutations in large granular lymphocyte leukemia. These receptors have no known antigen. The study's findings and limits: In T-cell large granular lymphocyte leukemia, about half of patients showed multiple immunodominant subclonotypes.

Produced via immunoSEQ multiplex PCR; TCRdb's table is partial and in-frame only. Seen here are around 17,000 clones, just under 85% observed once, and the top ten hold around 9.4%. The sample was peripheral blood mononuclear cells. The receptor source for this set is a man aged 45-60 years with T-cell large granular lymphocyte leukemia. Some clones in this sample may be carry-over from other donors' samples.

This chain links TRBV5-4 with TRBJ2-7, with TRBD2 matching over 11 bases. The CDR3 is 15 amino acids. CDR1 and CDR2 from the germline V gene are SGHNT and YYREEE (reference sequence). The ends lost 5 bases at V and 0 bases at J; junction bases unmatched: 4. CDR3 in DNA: TGTGCCAGCAGTTTTGGGACTAGCGGCTCCTACGAGCAGTACTTC. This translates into CASSFGTSGSYEQYF.

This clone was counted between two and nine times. CDR3 coding DNA: TGTGCCAGCAGCTTAGATCCAGGGGGAATCGGGGAGCTGTTTTTT. This translates into CASSLDPGGIGELFF. The chain carries TRBV7-9 and TRBJ2-2; 7 bases map to TRBD1. The V and J ends lost 1 base and 7 bases, in that order; junction bases with no gene match: 6. The CDR3 has 15 amino acids. Looked up from germline, CDR1 is SEHNR and CDR2 is FQNEAQ (reference sequence).

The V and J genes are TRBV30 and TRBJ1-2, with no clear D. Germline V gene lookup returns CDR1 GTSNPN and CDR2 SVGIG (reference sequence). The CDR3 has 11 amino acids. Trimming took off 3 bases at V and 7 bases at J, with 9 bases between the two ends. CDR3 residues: CAWSVGLGYTF. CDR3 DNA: TGTGCCTGGAGCGTAGGGCTTGGCTACACCTTC.

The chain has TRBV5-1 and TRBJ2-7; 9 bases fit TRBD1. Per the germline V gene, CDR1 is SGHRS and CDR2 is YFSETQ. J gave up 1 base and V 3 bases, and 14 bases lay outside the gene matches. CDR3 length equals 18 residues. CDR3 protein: CASSSHPGQGIGSYEQYF. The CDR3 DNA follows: TGCGCCAGCAGCTCTCACCCGGGACAGGGAATAGGGTCCTACGAGCAGTACTTC.

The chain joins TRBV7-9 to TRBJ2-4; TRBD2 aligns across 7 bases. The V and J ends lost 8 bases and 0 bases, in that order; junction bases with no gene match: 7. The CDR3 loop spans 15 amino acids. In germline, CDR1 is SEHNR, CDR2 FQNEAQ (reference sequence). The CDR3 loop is CASGGAGLAKNIQYF. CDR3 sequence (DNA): TGTGCCAGCGGTGGAGCGGGACTAGCCAAAAACATTCAGTACTTC.

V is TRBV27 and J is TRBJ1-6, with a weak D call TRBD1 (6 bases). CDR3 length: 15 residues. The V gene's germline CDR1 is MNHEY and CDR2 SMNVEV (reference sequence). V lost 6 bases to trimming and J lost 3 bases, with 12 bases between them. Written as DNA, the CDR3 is TGTGCCAGCAGGCCCCGGACAGACTATAATTCACCCCTCCACTTT. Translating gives CASRPRTDYNSPLHF.

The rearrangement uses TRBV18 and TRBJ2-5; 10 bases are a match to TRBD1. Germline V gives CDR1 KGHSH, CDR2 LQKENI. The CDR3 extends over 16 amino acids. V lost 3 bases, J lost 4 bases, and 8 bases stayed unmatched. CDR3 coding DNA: TGTGCCAGCTCACCGCAGACAGGGGGCAGTGGAGAGACCCAGTACTTC. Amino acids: CASSPQTGGSGETQYF.

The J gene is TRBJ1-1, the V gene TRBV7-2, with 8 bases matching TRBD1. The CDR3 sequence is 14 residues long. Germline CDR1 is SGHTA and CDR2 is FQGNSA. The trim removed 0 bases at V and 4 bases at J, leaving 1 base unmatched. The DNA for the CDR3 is TGTGCCAGCAGCTTAGCTACAGGGGGCACTGAAGCTTTCTTT. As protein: CASSLATGGTEAFF.

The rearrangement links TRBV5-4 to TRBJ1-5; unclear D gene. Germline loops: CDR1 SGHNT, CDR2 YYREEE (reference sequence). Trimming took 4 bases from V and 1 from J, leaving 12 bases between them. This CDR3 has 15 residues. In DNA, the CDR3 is TGTGCCAGCAGCCCAGGACTGGGAAGCAATCAGCCCCAGCATTTT. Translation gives CASSPGLGSNQPQHF.

CDR3 sequence reads: CASSSSPSRPQYF. The CDR3 nucleotides read TGTGCCAGTAGTTCGTCTCCTAGCAGGCCCCAGTATTTT. The V call is TRBV19, the J call TRBJ2-3; possible D gene TRBD2, 5 bases. CDR1 LNHDA and CDR2 SQIVND come from the germline V gene (reference sequence). CDR3 length: 13 residues. Between the trimmed V and J ends, which lost 5 bases and 12 bases, there was a span of 18 bases. The variable domain in full, completed from reference TRBV19 and TRBJ2-3, reads DGGITQSPKYLFRKEGQNVTLSCEQNLNHDAMYWYRQDPGQGLRLIYYSQIVNDFQKGDIAEGYSVSREKKESFPLTVTSAQKNPTAFYLCASSSSPSRPQYFGPGTRLTVL.

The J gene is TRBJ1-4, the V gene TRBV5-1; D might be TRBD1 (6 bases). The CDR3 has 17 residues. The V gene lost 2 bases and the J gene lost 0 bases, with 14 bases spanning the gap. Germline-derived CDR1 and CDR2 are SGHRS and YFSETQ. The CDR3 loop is CASSFLGGRSTNEKLFF. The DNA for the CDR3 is TGCGCCAGCAGCTTTCTTGGGGGGCGTTCAACTAATGAAAAACTGTTTTTT. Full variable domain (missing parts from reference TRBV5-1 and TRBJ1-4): KAGVTQTPRYLIKTRGQQVTLSCSPISGHRSVSWYQQTPGQGLQFLFEYFSETQRNKGNFPGRFSGRQFSNSRSEMNVSTLELGDSALYLCASSFLGGRSTNEKLFFGSGTQLSVL.

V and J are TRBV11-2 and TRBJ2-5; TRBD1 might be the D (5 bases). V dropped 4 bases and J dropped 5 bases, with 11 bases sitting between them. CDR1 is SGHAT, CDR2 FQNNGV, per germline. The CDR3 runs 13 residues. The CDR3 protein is CASSSQVTETQYF. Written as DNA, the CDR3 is TGTGCCAGCAGCTCACAGGTGACTGAGACCCAGTACTTC.

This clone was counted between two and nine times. DNA of the CDR3: TGTGCCAGCAGTACACGATATGGAAACACCATATATTTT. Translated: CASSTRYGNTIYF. The chain uses TRBV6-5 and TRBJ1-3; D remains ambiguous. With 5 bases removed from V and 3 bases from J, the gap between germline ends came to 8 bases. CDR1 and CDR2 from the germline V gene are MNHEY and SVGAGI. This CDR3 is 13 amino acids long.

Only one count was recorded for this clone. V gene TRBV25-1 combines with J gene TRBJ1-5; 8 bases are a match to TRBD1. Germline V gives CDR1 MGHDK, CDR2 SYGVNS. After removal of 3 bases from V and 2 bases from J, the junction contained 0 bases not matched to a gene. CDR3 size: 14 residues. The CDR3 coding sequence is TGTGCCAGCAGTGAGGGACAGGGCAATCAGCCCCAGCATTTT. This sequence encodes CASSEGQGNQPQHF.

CDR3 sequence (DNA): TGTGCCAGCAGTTTACTCGGGATAGGGGGAGGGCGGCATGAGCAGTTCTTC. Its translation is CASSLLGIGGGRHEQFF. This rearrangement joins TRBV27 to TRBJ2-1, with D possibly being TRBD2 (7 bases). Trimming shortened V by 2 bases and J by 8 bases, and 22 bases separated the two germline ends. Germline CDR1 reads MNHEY; CDR2 reads SMNVEV (reference sequence). The CDR3 runs to 17 residues.

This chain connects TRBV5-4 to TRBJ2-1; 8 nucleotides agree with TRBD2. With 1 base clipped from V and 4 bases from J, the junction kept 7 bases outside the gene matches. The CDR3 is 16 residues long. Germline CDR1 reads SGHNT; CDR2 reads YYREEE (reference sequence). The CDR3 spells CASSLRFSGVYNEQFF. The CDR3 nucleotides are TGTGCCAGCAGCTTGCGCTTTAGCGGGGTATACAATGAGCAGTTCTTC.

For the CDR3, the DNA is TGTGCCAGCAGATCTAACAGTCCTGCAACTAATGAAAAACTGTTTTTT. Translation gives CASRSNSPATNEKLFF. The V gene is TRBV7-9, the J gene TRBJ1-4; D ambiguous. The CDR3 runs to 16 residues. Germline CDR1 is SEHNR and CDR2 is FQNEAQ (reference sequence). V lost 6 bases and J 0 bases, leaving 14 bases between the germline ends.

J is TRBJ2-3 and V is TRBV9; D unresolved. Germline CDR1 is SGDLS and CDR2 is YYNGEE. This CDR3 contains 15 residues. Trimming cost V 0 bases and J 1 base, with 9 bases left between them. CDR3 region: CASSVGGIRTDTQYF. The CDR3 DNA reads TGTGCCAGCAGCGTAGGAGGAATTCGCACAGATACGCAGTATTTT.

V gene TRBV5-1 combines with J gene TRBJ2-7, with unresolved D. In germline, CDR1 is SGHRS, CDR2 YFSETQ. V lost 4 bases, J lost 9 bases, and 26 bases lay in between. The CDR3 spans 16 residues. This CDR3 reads CASSNWVRLPLEGQYF. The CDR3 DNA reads TGCGCCAGCAGCAATTGGGTGCGACTTCCTCTTGAAGGGCAGTACTTC.

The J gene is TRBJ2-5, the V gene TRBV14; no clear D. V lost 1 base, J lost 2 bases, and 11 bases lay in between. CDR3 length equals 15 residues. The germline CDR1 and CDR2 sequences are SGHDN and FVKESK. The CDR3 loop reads CASSQGGTTQETQYF. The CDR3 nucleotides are TGTGCCAGCAGCCAAGGGGGAACTACGCAAGAGACCCAGTACTTC.

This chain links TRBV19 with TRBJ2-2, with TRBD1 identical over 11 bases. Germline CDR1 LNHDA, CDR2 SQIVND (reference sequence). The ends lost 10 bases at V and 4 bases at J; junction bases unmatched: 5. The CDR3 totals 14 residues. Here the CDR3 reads CATDRGRVTGELFF. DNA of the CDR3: TGTGCCACGGACAGGGGGCGTGTCACCGGGGAGCTGTTTTTT.

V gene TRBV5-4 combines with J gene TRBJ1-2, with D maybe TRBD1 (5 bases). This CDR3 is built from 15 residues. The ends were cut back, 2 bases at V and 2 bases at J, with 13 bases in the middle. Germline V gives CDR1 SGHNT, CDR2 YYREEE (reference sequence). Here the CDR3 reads CASSLDQGRNYGYTF. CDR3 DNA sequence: TGTGCCAGCAGCTTAGACCAGGGTCGGAACTATGGCTACACCTTC.